These 2 T cell receptor beta chains were all obtained from the same sample, sequenced in a study of cytomegalovirus exposure and HLA in healthy donors. In the PCR, 60 Vbeta and 13 Jbeta primers were used. Only in-frame clones appear in the TCRdb table, and some are missing; sequencing was by immunoSEQ multiplex PCR. Seen here are 120,000 or so clones, around 74% observed once, and the top ten hold 5.5% to 7.5%. The sequencing sample was made of PBMCs. The receptors were sampled from a woman aged 45 to 65 in good health and CMV-seropositive.

Of note for this clone: At one of its ends the junction is not consistent with the germline gene, which may arise from a read error. The chain carries TRBV5-6 and TRBJ1-1, with TRBD1 matching over 10 bases. This CDR3 is built from 14 residues. Germline V gene data show CDR1 as SGHDT and CDR2 as YYEEEE. In DNA form, the CDR3 reads TGTGCCAGCAGTTTGGACAGGGGGACCTCGCCGGCTTTCTTT. Protein product: CASSLDRGTSPAFF.

V and J are TRBV7-8 and TRBJ1-6; no clear D. Trimming removed 5 bases at V and 9 bases at J, with 14 bases between. The length of the CDR3 is 14 residues. The germline CDR1 and CDR2 sequences are SGHVS and FQNEAQ. In nucleotides, the CDR3 is TGTGCCAGCAGCCTGCTTTCGTCGGGTTCACCCCTCCACTTT. It specifies CASSLLSSGSPLHF.